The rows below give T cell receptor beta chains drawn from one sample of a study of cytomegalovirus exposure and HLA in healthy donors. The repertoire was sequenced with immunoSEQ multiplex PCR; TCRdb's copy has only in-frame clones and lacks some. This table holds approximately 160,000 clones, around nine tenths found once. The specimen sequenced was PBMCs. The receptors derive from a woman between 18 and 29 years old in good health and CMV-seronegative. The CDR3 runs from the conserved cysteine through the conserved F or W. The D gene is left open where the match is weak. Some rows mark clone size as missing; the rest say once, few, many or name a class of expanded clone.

CDR3aa: CSARFEGEQFF
CDR3nt: TGCAGTGCTAGGTTCGAGGGTGAGCAGTTCTTC
v_gene: TRBV20-1
len: 11
abundance: -
d_gene: -
j_gene: TRBJ2-1

CDR3aa: CASSGTAAGNQPQHF
CDR3nt: TGTGCCAGCAGTGGTACGGCGGCGGGCAATCAGCCCCAGCATTTT
v_gene: TRBV2
len: 15
abundance: -
d_gene: -
j_gene: TRBJ1-5

CDR3aa: CASSPWGLQETQYF
CDR3nt: TGTGCCAGCAGCCCATGGGGACTTCAAGAGACCCAGTACTTC
v_gene: TRBV7-6
len: 14
abundance: -
d_gene: -
j_gene: TRBJ2-5

CDR3aa: CASGLSGVKGQPQHF
CDR3nt: TGTGCTAGTGGTTTGTCCGGGGTAAAGGGACAGCCCCAGCATTTT
v_gene: TRBV12-5
len: 15
abundance: -
d_gene: -
j_gene: TRBJ1-5

CDR3aa: CAGGQGNYPEAFF
CDR3nt: TGTGCCGGGGGACAGGGTAACTATCCTGAAGCTTTCTTT
v_gene: TRBV2
len: 13
abundance: -
d_gene: TRBD1
j_gene: TRBJ1-1

CDR3aa: CASSSLQGSYEQYF
CDR3nt: TGCGCCAGCAGTTCCCTACAGGGGTCCTACGAGCAGTACTTC
v_gene: TRBV5-1
len: 14
abundance: -
d_gene: TRBD1
j_gene: TRBJ2-7

CDR3aa: CSVRARTGGISYEQYF
CDR3nt: TGCAGCGTGCGTGCACGGACAGGCGGGATCTCCTACGAGCAGTACTTC
v_gene: TRBV29-1
len: 16
abundance: -
d_gene: -
j_gene: TRBJ2-7

CDR3aa: CASSTGSGTGVRSGYTF
CDR3nt: TGTGCCAGTAGTACAGGGTCGGGTACAGGGGTCCGGAGTGGCTACACCTTC
v_gene: TRBV19
len: 17
abundance: -
d_gene: TRBD1
j_gene: TRBJ1-2

CDR3aa: CASSLQGADGYTF
CDR3nt: TGTGCCAGCAGCTTACAGGGGGCGGATGGCTACACCTTC
v_gene: TRBV5-4
len: 13
abundance: -
d_gene: TRBD1
j_gene: TRBJ1-2

CDR3aa: CASSLAPTLAGDQETQYF
CDR3nt: TGCGCCAGCAGCTTGGCTCCGACTCTAGCGGGAGATCAAGAGACCCAGTACTTC
v_gene: TRBV5-1
len: 18
abundance: -
d_gene: TRBD2
j_gene: TRBJ2-5

CDR3aa: CASSDWAADTQYF
CDR3nt: TGCGCCAGCAGTGATTGGGCCGCAGATACGCAGTATTTT
v_gene: TRBV10-2
len: 13
abundance: -
d_gene: -
j_gene: TRBJ2-3

CDR3aa: CASRQQHYFSYEQYF
CDR3nt: TGTGCCAGCAGGCAACAGCATTATTTTTCCTACGAGCAGTACTTC
v_gene: TRBV6-1
len: 15
abundance: -
d_gene: -
j_gene: TRBJ2-7

CDR3aa: CASSYGGTGLSGGYTF
CDR3nt: TGTGCCAGCAGTTACGGTGGGACAGGACTCTCCGGGGGCTACACCTTC
v_gene: TRBV6-5
len: 16
abundance: -
d_gene: TRBD1
j_gene: TRBJ1-2

CDR3aa: CASSHGTGGILAGPSTDTQYF
CDR3nt: TGCGCCAGCAGCCACGGGACAGGGGGAATTTTAGCGGGGCCTAGCACAGATACGCAGTATTTT
v_gene: TRBV4-1
len: 21
abundance: once
d_gene: TRBD1
j_gene: TRBJ2-3

CDR3aa: CASSPGQRGQPQHF
CDR3nt: TGTGCCAGCTCACCTGGACAGAGGGGACAGCCCCAGCATTTT
v_gene: TRBV18
len: 14
abundance: -
d_gene: -
j_gene: TRBJ1-5

CDR3aa: CASSRLAGYEQYF
CDR3nt: TGTGCCAGCTCCAGACTAGCGGGATACGAGCAGTACTTC
v_gene: TRBV18
len: 13
abundance: -
d_gene: TRBD2
j_gene: TRBJ2-7

CDR3aa: CASTDPGQGAINEQFF
CDR3nt: TGTGCCAGTACAGACCCGGGACAGGGGGCAATCAATGAGCAGTTCTTC
v_gene: TRBV19
len: 16
abundance: -
d_gene: TRBD1
j_gene: TRBJ2-1

CDR3aa: CASSRGQASYEQYF
CDR3nt: TGTGCCAGCAGCCGGGGACAGGCCTCCTACGAGCAGTACTTC
v_gene: TRBV7-9
len: 14
abundance: -
d_gene: TRBD1
j_gene: TRBJ2-7

CDR3aa: CASSYRGNEKLFF
CDR3nt: TGTGCCAGCAGTTATAGGGGGAATGAAAAACTGTTTTTT
v_gene: TRBV6-5
len: 13
abundance: once
d_gene: -
j_gene: TRBJ1-4

CDR3aa: CASSIIEQGNQPQHF
CDR3nt: TGTGCCAGTAGTATCATCGAGCAGGGCAATCAGCCCCAGCATTTT
v_gene: TRBV19
len: 15
abundance: -
d_gene: -
j_gene: TRBJ1-5

CDR3aa: CASSPWLGLAEYNEQFF
CDR3nt: TGTGCCAGCTCACCCTGGCTGGGACTAGCCGAATACAATGAGCAGTTCTTC
v_gene: TRBV18
len: 17
abundance: -
d_gene: TRBD2
j_gene: TRBJ2-1

CDR3aa: CATSGDAYEQYF
CDR3nt: TGTGCCACCTCAGGGGACGCCTACGAGCAGTACTTC
v_gene: TRBV27
len: 12
abundance: -
d_gene: -
j_gene: TRBJ2-7

CDR3aa: CASSYSGTGGYGYTF
CDR3nt: TGCGCCAGCAGCTACTCCGGGACAGGGGGCTATGGCTACACCTTC
v_gene: TRBV5-1
len: 15
abundance: -
d_gene: TRBD1
j_gene: TRBJ1-2

CDR3aa: CASGHNYGYTF
CDR3nt: TGCGCCAGTGGACATAACTATGGCTACACCTTC
v_gene: TRBV5-1
len: 11
abundance: -
d_gene: -
j_gene: TRBJ1-2

CDR3aa: CALCGTDSYEQYF
CDR3nt: TGTGCGCTCTGCGGGACAGATTCCTACGAGCAGTACTTC
v_gene: TRBV6-1
len: 13
abundance: -
d_gene: -
j_gene: TRBJ2-7

CDR3aa: CASSLAQGQGSANTEAFF
CDR3nt: TGTGCCAGCAGCTTAGCGCAAGGTCAGGGATCGGCGAACACTGAAGCTTTCTTT
v_gene: TRBV7-6
len: 18
abundance: -
d_gene: -
j_gene: TRBJ1-1

CDR3aa: CASSTRQGWGSNYGYTF
CDR3nt: TGTGCCAGCAGCACCCGACAGGGGTGGGGAAGTAACTATGGCTACACCTTC
v_gene: TRBV7-8
len: 17
abundance: -
d_gene: TRBD1
j_gene: TRBJ1-2

CDR3aa: CAIRGQGPDTEAFF
CDR3nt: TGTGCCATCAGGGGACAGGGTCCTGACACTGAAGCTTTCTTT
v_gene: TRBV10-3
len: 14
abundance: -
d_gene: TRBD1
j_gene: TRBJ1-1

CDR3aa: CASSHMDIYRDYGGNEQFF
CDR3nt: TGTGCCAGCAGCCACATGGACATTTACCGGGACTATGGGGGCAATGAGCAGTTCTTC
v_gene: TRBV9
len: 19
abundance: -
d_gene: TRBD2
j_gene: TRBJ2-1

CDR3aa: CASSNRDRDASPLHF
CDR3nt: TGTGCCAGCAGTAACCGGGACAGGGACGCATCACCCCTCCACTTT
v_gene: TRBV6-5
len: 15
abundance: -
d_gene: TRBD1
j_gene: TRBJ1-6

CDR3aa: CASSYSDTFYEQYF
CDR3nt: TGTGCCAGCAGTTACTCTGACACTTTCTACGAGCAGTACTTC
v_gene: TRBV6-7
len: 14
abundance: -
d_gene: -
j_gene: TRBJ2-7

CDR3aa: CASSVDSPDQPQHF
CDR3nt: TGTGCCAGCAGCGTAGACAGCCCCGATCAGCCCCAGCATTTT
v_gene: TRBV2
len: 14
abundance: once
d_gene: -
j_gene: TRBJ1-5

CDR3aa: CASSSPTGGYSGYTF
CDR3nt: TGTGCCAGTAGTTCCCCGACAGGGGGCTACTCTGGCTACACCTTC
v_gene: TRBV19
len: 15
abundance: -
d_gene: TRBD1
j_gene: TRBJ1-2

CDR3aa: CASSPRIPNTGELFF
CDR3nt: TGCGCCAGCAGCCCGCGGATTCCTAACACCGGGGAGCTGTTTTTT
v_gene: TRBV5-1
len: 15
abundance: -
d_gene: -
j_gene: TRBJ2-2

CDR3aa: CASSFSSGSSYNEQFF
CDR3nt: TGCGCCAGCAGCTTCTCTAGCGGGAGCTCCTACAATGAGCAGTTCTTC
v_gene: TRBV5-1
len: 16
abundance: -
d_gene: TRBD2
j_gene: TRBJ2-1

CDR3aa: CASGLVFLGTSGSKEQYF
CDR3nt: TGTGCTAGTGGTTTGGTGTTCCTCGGGACTAGCGGGAGTAAAGAGCAGTACTTC
v_gene: TRBV12-5
len: 18
abundance: -
d_gene: TRBD2
j_gene: TRBJ2-7

CDR3aa: CSVREGDTQYF
CDR3nt: TGCAGCGTTCGAGAGGGAGATACGCAGTATTTT
v_gene: TRBV29-1
len: 11
abundance: few
d_gene: -
j_gene: TRBJ2-3

CDR3aa: CASSLDYTGTDANYGYTF
CDR3nt: TGTGCCAGCAGCTTAGATTACACCGGGACAGATGCTAACTATGGCTACACCTTC
v_gene: TRBV7-9
len: 18
abundance: once
d_gene: TRBD1
j_gene: TRBJ1-2

CDR3aa: CASRGQGYFSAEAFF
CDR3nt: TGTGCCAGCAGGGGACAGGGCTATTTTTCCGCTGAAGCTTTCTTT
v_gene: TRBV28
len: 15
abundance: -
d_gene: TRBD1
j_gene: TRBJ1-1

CDR3aa: CASSLGTTVRLTEAFF
CDR3nt: TGCGCCAGCAGCTTGGGGACGACAGTAAGACTCACTGAAGCTTTCTTT
v_gene: TRBV5-1
len: 16
abundance: -
d_gene: -
j_gene: TRBJ1-1

CDR3aa: CASGSSGVVSEQFF
CDR3nt: TGTGCTAGTGGTTCCAGCGGGGTGGTGAGTGAGCAGTTCTTC
v_gene: TRBV12-5
len: 14
abundance: few
d_gene: TRBD2
j_gene: TRBJ2-1

CDR3aa: CASSASRFSPLHF
CDR3nt: TGTGCCAGCAGCGCCTCCAGGTTTTCACCCCTCCACTTT
v_gene: TRBV7-6
len: 13
abundance: -
d_gene: -
j_gene: TRBJ1-6

CDR3aa: CATSGAGGPYEQYF
CDR3nt: TGTGCCACCTCGGGGGCGGGAGGACCCTACGAGCAGTACTTC
v_gene: TRBV7-2
len: 14
abundance: -
d_gene: TRBD2
j_gene: TRBJ2-7

CDR3aa: CAWSPIAGAFSTQYF
CDR3nt: TGTGCCTGGAGTCCCATAGCGGGGGCGTTTAGTACGCAGTATTTT
v_gene: TRBV30
len: 15
abundance: -
d_gene: TRBD2
j_gene: TRBJ2-3

CDR3aa: CASSSIGQGTYEQYF
CDR3nt: TGTGCCAGCAGTTCAATTGGACAGGGAACCTACGAGCAGTACTTC
v_gene: TRBV27
len: 15
abundance: -
d_gene: TRBD1
j_gene: TRBJ2-7

CDR3aa: CASSRGGATNEKLFF
CDR3nt: TGTGCCAGCAGCCGGGGCGGGGCAACTAATGAAAAACTGTTTTTT
v_gene: TRBV5-4
len: 15
abundance: -
d_gene: -
j_gene: TRBJ1-4

CDR3aa: CASSVGLAGGYEQYF
CDR3nt: TGTGCCAGCAGCGTAGGACTAGCGGGAGGGTACGAGCAGTACTTC
v_gene: TRBV9
len: 15
abundance: -
d_gene: TRBD2
j_gene: TRBJ2-7

CDR3aa: CASGLGGGKTEAFF
CDR3nt: TGTGCCAGTGGATTAGGGGGGGGCAAAACTGAAGCTTTCTTT
v_gene: TRBV27
len: 14
abundance: -
d_gene: -
j_gene: TRBJ1-1

CDR3aa: CASSFSPGTSIYNEQFF
CDR3nt: TGTGCCAGCAGCTTCTCGCCCGGGACAAGTATATACAATGAGCAGTTCTTC
v_gene: TRBV5-6
len: 17
abundance: -
d_gene: -
j_gene: TRBJ2-1

CDR3aa: CSVEVWSGGTEAFF
CDR3nt: TGCAGCGTTGAAGTTTGGTCAGGTGGGACTGAAGCTTTCTTT
v_gene: TRBV29-1
len: 14
abundance: -
d_gene: -
j_gene: TRBJ1-1